This is a list of T cell receptor beta chains from one sample in a study of T cells after yellow fever vaccination. TCRdb ran MiXCR on the 5' RACE reads and lists one entry per CDR3 protein. The sample has roughly 96,000 distinct CDR3 sequences; 7.5% to 10% are singletons. Sample: CD8+ T cells not binding an NS4B(214-222) dextramer, sorted from PBMCs, taken approximately 16 days after the first yellow fever vaccination. Receptor source: a man aged 18 to 29 who received the YFV17D yellow fever vaccine. Each CDR3 is given with its conserved first and last residue. A D gene is named only where the DNA matches it firmly. Rows may omit the clone size; those that give it use once, few, many or a size class.

j_call: TRBJ1-4
d_call: -
v_call: TRBV29-1
clone_size: few
cdr3_nt: TGCAGCGCCCAACCGGCGGGGGCGAATGAAAAACTGTTTTTT
cdr3_aa: CSAQPAGANEKLFF

j_call: TRBJ1-5
d_call: -
v_call: TRBV7-2
clone_size: few
cdr3_nt: TGTGCCAGCAGCTTAGGGGTTTATAGCAATCAGCCCCAGCATTTT
cdr3_aa: CASSLGVYSNQPQHF

j_call: TRBJ2-1
d_call: -
v_call: TRBV7-9
clone_size: many
cdr3_nt: TGTGCCAGCAGCCCGGACAGATTTCCTTACGATGAGCAGTTCTTC
cdr3_aa: CASSPDRFPYDEQFF

j_call: TRBJ2-5
d_call: TRBD2
v_call: TRBV3-1
clone_size: few
cdr3_nt: TGTGCCAGCAGCCAAGACGGACTAGCGGGCAACCAAGAGACCCAGTACTTC
cdr3_aa: CASSQDGLAGNQETQYF

j_call: TRBJ2-3
d_call: TRBD2
v_call: TRBV6-4
clone_size: -
cdr3_nt: TGTGCCAGCAGTGATGTAGCGGGGAGCACAGATACGCAGTATTTT
cdr3_aa: CASSDVAGSTDTQYF

j_call: TRBJ1-2
d_call: -
v_call: TRBV4-3
clone_size: few
cdr3_nt: TGCGCCAGCAGCCAAGATATGAGGGGCGATCTGCTGGTAGGCTACACCTTC
cdr3_aa: CASSQDMRGDLLVGYTF

j_call: TRBJ1-2
d_call: TRBD1
v_call: TRBV29-1
clone_size: -
cdr3_nt: TGCAGCACGTTGTGGCCGGGACAGGACTATGGCTACACCTTC
cdr3_aa: CSTLWPGQDYGYTF

j_call: TRBJ1-1
d_call: -
v_call: TRBV2
clone_size: -
cdr3_nt: TGTGCCAGCGGGTCGTGGCTGAACACTGAAGCTTTCTTT
cdr3_aa: CASGSWLNTEAFF

j_call: TRBJ2-2
d_call: -
v_call: TRBV19
clone_size: -
cdr3_nt: TGTGCCAGTAGTATAGGTCCGAGGACCGGGGAGCTGTTTTTT
cdr3_aa: CASSIGPRTGELFF

j_call: TRBJ1-6
d_call: -
v_call: TRBV9
clone_size: -
cdr3_nt: TGTGCCAGCGGGAGCTATAATTCACCCCTCCACTTT
cdr3_aa: CASGSYNSPLHF

j_call: TRBJ1-2
d_call: TRBD1
v_call: TRBV27
clone_size: few
cdr3_nt: TGTGCCAGCAGTTTCGGACCTTGGGACAGGGGAGTATCCTACGGCTACACCTTC
cdr3_aa: CASSFGPWDRGVSYGYTF

j_call: TRBJ2-2
d_call: -
v_call: TRBV12-3/TRBV12-4
clone_size: many
cdr3_nt: TGTGCCAGCAGCTTACAGGGAATCAACACCGGGGAGCTGTTTTTT
cdr3_aa: CASSLQGINTGELFF

j_call: TRBJ2-3
d_call: -
v_call: TRBV7-8
clone_size: few
cdr3_nt: TGTGCCAGCAGCAGCAGTCGGGGAGATCCTAGCACAGATACGCAGTATTTT
cdr3_aa: CASSSSRGDPSTDTQYF

j_call: TRBJ1-1
d_call: -
v_call: TRBV12-5
clone_size: -
cdr3_nt: TGTGCTAGTGGTTTGAAGGGGGAGCGCGGGTTTGGGGACACTGAAGCTTTCTTT
cdr3_aa: CASGLKGERGFGDTEAFF

j_call: TRBJ2-2
d_call: TRBD2
v_call: TRBV6-2/TRBV6-3
clone_size: few
cdr3_nt: TGTGCCAGCAGTTTCACTAGCGGGGGGGCCAGCGGGGAGCTGTTTTTT
cdr3_aa: CASSFTSGGASGELFF

j_call: TRBJ1-1
d_call: -
v_call: TRBV28
clone_size: -
cdr3_nt: TGTGCCAGCAGTTTAGGTAGGGGTATGAACACTGAAGCTTTCTTT
cdr3_aa: CASSLGRGMNTEAFF

j_call: TRBJ2-7
d_call: -
v_call: TRBV7-2
clone_size: few
cdr3_nt: TGTGCCAGCAGCTTTCTGGACATGTACGAGCAGTACTTC
cdr3_aa: CASSFLDMYEQYF

j_call: TRBJ2-7
d_call: TRBD2
v_call: TRBV7-2
clone_size: few
cdr3_nt: TGTGCCAGCAGCTTAGGGGAGGGGTCGACCTACGAGCAGTACTTC
cdr3_aa: CASSLGEGSTYEQYF

j_call: TRBJ2-3
d_call: -
v_call: TRBV4-1
clone_size: many
cdr3_nt: TGCGCCAGCAGCCAAGCAACGGCGCGAAGCACAGATACGCAGTATTTT
cdr3_aa: CASSQATARSTDTQYF

j_call: TRBJ2-1
d_call: TRBD1
v_call: TRBV20-1
clone_size: -
cdr3_nt: TGCAGTGCTAGAGACTCGACAGGGTCCTACAATGAGCAGTTCTTC
cdr3_aa: CSARDSTGSYNEQFF

j_call: TRBJ2-1
d_call: -
v_call: TRBV4-3
clone_size: -
cdr3_nt: TGCGCCAGCAGCCACGCCCTGGCTCAAAATGAGCAGTTCTTC
cdr3_aa: CASSHALAQNEQFF

j_call: TRBJ2-5
d_call: TRBD2
v_call: TRBV5-6
clone_size: few
cdr3_nt: TGTGCCAGCAGCTTGGAGGGAGCGGGGGGAAACCAAGAGACCCAGTACTTC
cdr3_aa: CASSLEGAGGNQETQYF

j_call: TRBJ2-2
d_call: -
v_call: TRBV28
clone_size: -
cdr3_nt: TGTGCCAGCACGATCACGGGTACCGGGGAGCTGTTTTTT
cdr3_aa: CASTITGTGELFF